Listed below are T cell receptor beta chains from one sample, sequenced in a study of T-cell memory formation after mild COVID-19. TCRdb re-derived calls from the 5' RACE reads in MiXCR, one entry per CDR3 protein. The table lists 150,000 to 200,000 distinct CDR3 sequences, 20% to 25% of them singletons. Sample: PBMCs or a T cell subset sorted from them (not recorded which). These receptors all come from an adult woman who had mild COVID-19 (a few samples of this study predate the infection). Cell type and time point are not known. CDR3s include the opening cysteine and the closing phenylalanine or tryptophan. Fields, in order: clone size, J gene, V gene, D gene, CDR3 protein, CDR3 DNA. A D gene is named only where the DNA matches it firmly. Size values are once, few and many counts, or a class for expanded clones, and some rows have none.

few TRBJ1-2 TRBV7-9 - CASSLGVDGFGYTF TGTGCCAGCAGCTTAGGGGTCGACGGTTTTGGCTACACCTTC
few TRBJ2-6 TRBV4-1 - CASSHYGAGLSGANVLTF TGCGCCAGCAGCCATTACGGAGCAGGGCTCTCTGGGGCCAACGTCCTGACTTTC
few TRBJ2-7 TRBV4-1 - CASSQGGVEGEQYF TGCGCCAGCAGCCAAGGGGGGGTGGAGGGGGAGCAGTACTTC
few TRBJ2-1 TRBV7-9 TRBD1 CASSPHGTGGYNEQFF TGTGCCAGCAGTCCCCACGGGACAGGGGGCTACAATGAGCAGTTCTTC
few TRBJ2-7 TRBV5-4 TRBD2 CASSLRLAGSYEQYF TGTGCCAGCAGCTTAAGACTAGCGGGATCCTACGAGCAGTACTTC
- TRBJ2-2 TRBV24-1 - CATSDSGTADTGELFF TGTGCCACCAGTGATTCCGGGACTGCGGACACCGGGGAGCTGTTTTTT
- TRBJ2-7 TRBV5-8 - CAGPISYEQYF TGTGCCGGTCCCATCTCCTACGAGCAGTACTTC
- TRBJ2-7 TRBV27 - CASRQGSAYEQYF TGTGCCAGCAGACAGGGTAGTGCCTACGAGCAGTACTTC
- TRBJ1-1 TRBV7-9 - CASSLVVGASEAFF TGTGCCAGCAGCTTAGTTGTGGGGGCCTCTGAAGCTTTCTTT
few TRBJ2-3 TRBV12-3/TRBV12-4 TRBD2 CASSLDGRTTDTQYF TGTGCCAGCAGTTTAGACGGGAGGACCACAGATACGCAGTATTTT
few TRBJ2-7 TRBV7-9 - CASSLGGSQGDEQYF TGTGCCAGCAGCTTAGGGGGGTCCCAGGGCGACGAGCAGTACTTC
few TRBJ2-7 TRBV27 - CASSLQAASSYEQYF TGTGCCAGCAGTTTACAAGCAGCAAGCTCCTACGAGCAGTACTTC
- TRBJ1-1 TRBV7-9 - CASSLPRVSSRGNTEAFF TGTGCCAGCAGCTTACCTCGGGTTTCGAGTAGGGGGAACACTGAAGCTTTCTTT
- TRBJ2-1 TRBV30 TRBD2 CAWSVPIGRDNEQFF TGTGCCTGGAGTGTACCTATCGGGAGGGATAATGAGCAGTTCTTC
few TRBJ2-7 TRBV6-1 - CASSEARVDNEQYF TGTGCCAGCAGTGAAGCGCGTGTGGATAACGAGCAGTACTTC
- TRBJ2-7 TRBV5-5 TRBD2 CASSLWLAGSSYEQYF TGTGCCAGCAGCTTGTGGTTAGCGGGCAGCTCCTACGAGCAGTACTTC
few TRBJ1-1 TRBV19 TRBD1 CASSMSRGYTEAFF TGTGCCAGTAGTATGAGCAGGGGGTACACTGAAGCTTTCTTT
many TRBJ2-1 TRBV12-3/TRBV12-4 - CASSFVSEQFF TGTGCCAGCAGTTTCGTAAGTGAGCAGTTCTTC
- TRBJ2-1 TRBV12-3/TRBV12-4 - CASSPRMGNEQFF TGTGCCAGCAGCCCCCGGATGGGGAATGAGCAGTTCTTC
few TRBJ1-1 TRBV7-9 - CASSLRSGLGFMNTEAFF TGTGCCAGCAGCTTAAGGAGTGGCCTGGGGTTTATGAACACTGAAGCTTTCTTT
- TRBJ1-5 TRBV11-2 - CASSTRRGQPQHF TGTGCCAGCAGCACCCGGAGGGGTCAGCCCCAGCATTTT
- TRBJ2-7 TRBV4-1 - CASSPQASSYEQYF TGCGCCAGCAGCCCCCAGGCGAGCTCCTACGAGCAGTACTTC
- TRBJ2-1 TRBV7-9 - CASSLSSYEQFF TGTGCCAGCAGCTTGAGTTCATATGAGCAGTTCTTC
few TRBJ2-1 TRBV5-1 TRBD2 CASSYPGLAFEQFF TGCGCCAGCAGCTACCCAGGACTAGCTTTTGAGCAGTTCTTC
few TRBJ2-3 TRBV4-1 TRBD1 CASSQALGQLTDTQYF TGCGCCAGCAGCCAAGCATTGGGACAGCTCACAGATACGCAGTATTTT
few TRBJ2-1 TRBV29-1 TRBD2 CSALAGGGEQFF TGCAGCGCACTAGCGGGAGGGGGTGAGCAGTTCTTC
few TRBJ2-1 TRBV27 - CASGGLGEQFF TGTGCCAGTGGCGGGCTGGGCGAGCAGTTCTTC
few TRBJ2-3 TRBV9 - CASRGGPDTQYF TGTGCCAGCAGGGGGGGCCCAGATACGCAGTATTTT